This TCR beta chain was identified during a study of control samples from healthy donors and cancer patients. The CDR3 loop spans 17 amino acids. Looked up from germline, CDR1 is MGHRA and CDR2 is YSYEKL. V shed 1 base and J shed 0 bases, with 14 bases lying between them. This table comes from immunoSEQ multiplex PCR, and its TCRdb copy is limited to in-frame clones, with some not included. The sample lists 130,000 to 150,000 clones, 89% seen once, with roughly 5% in the top ten. The sample comprised blood. This chain links TRBV4-1 with TRBJ2-3; no clear D gene. The origin of this receptor is a man in his thirties or forties in good health. CDR3 nucleotide sequence: TGCGCCAGCAGCCAAGTTTGGGCTATCCCCAGCACAGATACGCAGTATTTT. It yields the protein CASSQVWAIPSTDTQYF.